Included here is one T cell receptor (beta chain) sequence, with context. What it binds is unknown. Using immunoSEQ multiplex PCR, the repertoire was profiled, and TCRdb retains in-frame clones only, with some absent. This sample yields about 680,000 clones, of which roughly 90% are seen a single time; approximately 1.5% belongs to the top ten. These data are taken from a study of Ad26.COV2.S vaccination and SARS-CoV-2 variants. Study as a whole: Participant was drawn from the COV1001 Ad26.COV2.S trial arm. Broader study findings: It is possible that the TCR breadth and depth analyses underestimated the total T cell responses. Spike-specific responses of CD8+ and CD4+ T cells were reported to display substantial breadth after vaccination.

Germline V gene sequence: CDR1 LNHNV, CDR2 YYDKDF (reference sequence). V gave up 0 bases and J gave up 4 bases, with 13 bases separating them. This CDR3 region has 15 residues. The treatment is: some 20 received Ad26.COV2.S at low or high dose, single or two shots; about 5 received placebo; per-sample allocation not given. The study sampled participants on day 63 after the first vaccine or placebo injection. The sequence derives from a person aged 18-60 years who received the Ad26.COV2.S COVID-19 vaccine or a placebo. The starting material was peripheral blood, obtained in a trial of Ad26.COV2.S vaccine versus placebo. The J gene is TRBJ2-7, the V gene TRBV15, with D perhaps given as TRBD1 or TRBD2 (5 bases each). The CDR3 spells CATSRDWAGTYEQYF. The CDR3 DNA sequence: TGTGCCACCAGCAGAGATTGGGCAGGGACGTACGAGCAGTACTTC. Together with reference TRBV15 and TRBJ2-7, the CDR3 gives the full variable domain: DAMVIQNPRYQVTQFGKPVTLSCSQTLNHNVMYWYQQKSSQAPKLLFHYYDKDFNNEADTPDNFQSRRPNTSFCFLDIRSPGLGDTAMYLCATSRDWAGTYEQYFGPGTRLTVT.